Listed below are T cell receptor beta chains from one sample, sequenced in a study of blood T cell repertoires in COVID-19. Libraries were prepared by immunoSEQ multiplex PCR; TCRdb keeps only in-frame clonotypes and omits some of them. The sample consists of about 120,000 clones, roughly 80% of them appearing once. The specimen sequenced was peripheral blood. These receptors all come from a human donor in a cohort sampled during active COVID-19. The CDR3 runs from the conserved cysteine through the conserved F or W. A D gene is named only where the DNA matches it firmly. Some rows have no size entry. The others give once, few or many, or a class for an expanded clone.

D gene | J gene | V gene | clone size | CDR3 length | CDR3 protein | CDR3 DNA
. | TRBJ2-5 | TRBV11-2 | . | 14 | CASSSGGIQETQYF | TGTGCCAGCAGCTCCGGGGGAATACAAGAGACCCAGTACTTC
TRBD1 | TRBJ2-4 | TRBV11-2 | . | 15 | CASSPDRDRGGIQYF | TGTGCCAGCAGCCCCGACAGAGACAGGGGGGGCATTCAGTACTTC
TRBD1 | TRBJ2-3 | TRBV4-1 | . | 14 | CASSGTGGSDTQYF | TGCGCCAGCAGCGGGACAGGGGGCTCGGATACGCAGTATTTT
TRBD2 | TRBJ2-1 | TRBV5-1 | . | 13 | CASSLGLAGEQFF | TGCGCCAGCAGCTTGGGACTAGCGGGCGAGCAGTTCTTC
. | TRBJ1-1 | TRBV6-6 | . | 14 | CASSYSTGNTEAFF | TGTGCCAGCAGTTACTCGACAGGGAACACTGAAGCTTTCTTT
. | TRBJ1-6 | TRBV7-2 | . | 13 | CASSLSEISPLHF | TGTGCCAGCAGCTTGTCCGAGATTTCACCCCTCCACTTT
. | TRBJ2-1 | TRBV5-6 | . | 14 | CASSFGTLYNEQFF | TGTGCCAGCAGCTTCGGGACTCTCTACAATGAGCAGTTCTTC
. | TRBJ2-7 | TRBV5-6 | . | 14 | CASSLGQGLYEQYF | TGTGCCAGCAGCTTGGGCCAGGGACTCTACGAGCAGTACTTC
TRBD1 | TRBJ1-2 | TRBV19 | few | 15 | CASSMGEDRSEGYTF | TGTGCCAGTAGTATGGGAGAGGACAGGTCGGAGGGCTACACCTTC
TRBD2 | TRBJ2-3 | TRBV18 | . | 15 | CASSSGGPLTDTQYF | TGTGCCAGCTCTAGCGGGGGGCCCCTCACAGATACGCAGTATTTT
TRBD2 | TRBJ2-3 | TRBV19 | once | 15 | CASSNSGGFTDTQYF | TGTGCCAGTAGTAATAGCGGGGGTTTCACAGATACGCAGTATTTT
. | TRBJ2-1 | TRBV9 | . | 15 | CASSVEVGPGNEQFF | TGTGCCAGCAGCGTAGAGGTGGGGCCGGGCAATGAGCAGTTCTTC
. | TRBJ1-2 | TRBV6-5 | . | 15 | CASSYSIVGAYGYTF | TGTGCCAGCAGTTACTCGATCGTAGGGGCCTATGGCTACACCTTC
. | TRBJ2-3 | TRBV6-2/TRBV6-3 | few | 16 | CASSYRSAGYTDTQYF | TGTGCCAGCAGTTACCGCAGTGCGGGGTACACAGATACGCAGTATTTT
TRBD1 | TRBJ1-6 | TRBV6-1 | . | 14 | CASSERQGFSPLHF | TGTGCCAGCAGTGAAAGACAGGGTTTTTCACCCCTCCACTTT
. | TRBJ1-1 | TRBV6-9 | . | 15 | CASSWPPGYHTEAFF | TGTGCCAGCAGTTGGCCCCCCGGGTATCACACTGAAGCTTTCTTT
TRBD1 | TRBJ2-2 | TRBV5-4 | . | 16 | CASSLALGQGAGELFF | TGTGCCAGCAGCTTGGCCCTAGGACAGGGGGCCGGGGAGCTGTTTTTT
TRBD2 | TRBJ2-1 | TRBV5-1 | . | 14 | CASSLTGLAGGEFF | TGCGCCAGCAGCTTGACGGGACTAGCGGGGGGCGAGTTCTTC
TRBD2 | TRBJ2-5 | TRBV7-2 | . | 16 | CASSLVVGGGQETQYF | TGTGCCAGCAGCTTAGTTGTCGGGGGGGGACAAGAGACCCAGTACTTC
. | TRBJ2-7 | TRBV5-1 | . | 15 | CASSLAASGPYEQYF | TGCGCCAGCAGCTTGGCTGCGTCAGGGCCCTACGAGCAGTACTTC
TRBD1 | TRBJ1-1 | TRBV5-1 | . | 14 | CASSSQGGDTEAFF | TGCGCCAGCAGCTCTCAGGGGGGCGATACTGAAGCTTTCTTT
TRBD2 | TRBJ2-1 | TRBV3-1/TRBV3-2 | . | 18 | CASSHWTSGRPIYNEQFF | TGTGCCAGCAGCCATTGGACTAGCGGGAGACCAATCTACAATGAGCAGTTCTTC
. | TRBJ1-5 | TRBV24-1 | . | 14 | CATSRGGSNQPQHF | TGTGCCACCAGCCGGGGGGGGAGCAATCAGCCCCAGCATTTT
TRBD1 | TRBJ1-5 | TRBV12-3/TRBV12-4 | . | 13 | CASSDRGRQPQHF | TGTGCCAGCAGCGACAGGGGGCGGCAGCCCCAGCATTTT
TRBD2 | TRBJ2-5 | TRBV6-1 | once | 18 | CASSGALLTSGVIGDQYF | TGTGCCAGCAGTGGAGCCCTGTTGACTAGCGGGGTAATCGGGGACCAGTACTTC
. | TRBJ2-1 | TRBV7-2 | . | 15 | CASSLGASSYNEQFF | TGTGCCAGCAGCTTAGGGGCGTCCTCCTACAATGAGCAGTTCTTC
TRBD2 | TRBJ2-2 | TRBV29-1 | few | 20 | CSVDDRSGLAGGRNTGELFF | TGCAGCGTTGATGACAGGTCGGGGCTAGCGGGGGGGCGGAACACCGGGGAGCTGTTTTTT
TRBD1 | TRBJ1-1 | TRBV5-1 | . | 14 | CASSLGQGGTEAFF | TGCGCCAGCAGCTTGGGACAGGGGGGAACTGAAGCTTTCTTT
TRBD1 | TRBJ1-2 | TRBV5-1 | . | 14 | CASSPGQGNYGYTF | TGCGCCAGCAGCCCGGGACAGGGGAACTATGGCTACACCTTC
. | TRBJ2-3 | TRBV18 | . | 14 | CASSPGRSTDTQYF | TGTGCCAGCTCACCAGGGAGAAGCACAGATACGCAGTATTTT
. | TRBJ2-5 | TRBV7-9 | once | 16 | CASSLGGQARQETQYF | TGTGCCAGCAGCTTAGGGGGGCAAGCGAGACAAGAGACCCAGTACTTC
. | TRBJ2-5 | TRBV21-1 | . | 17 | CASSRIERGDTQETQYF | TGTGCCAGCAGCCGGATAGAGCGGGGGGACACCCAAGAGACCCAGTACTTC
TRBD1 | TRBJ2-2 | TRBV10-3 | . | 19 | CAISELPGTGGKDTGELFF | TGTGCCATCAGTGAGCTCCCCGGGACAGGGGGTAAGGACACCGGGGAGCTGTTTTTT
TRBD2 | TRBJ2-7 | TRBV5-6 | . | 14 | CASSLLSGDGEQYF | TGTGCCAGCAGCTTGCTAAGCGGGGATGGCGAGCAGTACTTC
. | TRBJ1-1 | TRBV19 | few | 13 | CASSIGGTTEAFF | TGTGCCAGTAGTATAGGGGGCACCACTGAAGCTTTCTTT
. | TRBJ1-2 | TRBV1 | . | 17 | CTSRTDPQGTLGYGYTF | TGCACCAGCAGGACTGACCCACAGGGTACTTTAGGCTATGGCTACACCTTC
. | TRBJ1-6 | TRBV3-1/TRBV3-2 | once | 16 | CASSQQGNSYNSPLHF | TGTGCCAGCAGCCAACAGGGGAACTCCTATAATTCACCCCTCCACTTT
. | TRBJ1-6 | TRBV10-2 | . | 17 | CASSSGLFSSYNSPLHF | TGCGCCAGCAGCTCGGGACTTTTCAGCTCCTATAATTCACCCCTCCACTTT
. | TRBJ2-6 | TRBV7-8 | . | 14 | CASSSSSGANVLTF | TGTGCCAGCAGCTCGAGCTCTGGGGCCAACGTCCTGACTTTC
TRBD1 | TRBJ1-1 | TRBV7-9 | . | 16 | CASSPEGKTGRSEAFF | TGTGCCAGCAGCCCAGAGGGTAAGACAGGGCGGTCTGAAGCTTTCTTT
. | TRBJ1-1 | TRBV5-1 | . | 14 | CASSFDKGDTEAFF | TGCGCCAGCAGCTTTGACAAAGGCGACACTGAAGCTTTCTTT
. | TRBJ2-6 | TRBV5-5 | few | 14 | CASGWSSGANVLTF | TGTGCCAGCGGGTGGAGCTCTGGGGCCAACGTCCTGACTTTC
TRBD1 | TRBJ1-2 | TRBV5-6 | . | 16 | CASSLNIGRGLNGYTF | TGTGCCAGCAGCTTGAATATTGGCAGGGGGTTGAATGGCTACACCTTC
. | TRBJ2-1 | TRBV6-2/TRBV6-3 | . | 13 | CASTPPGVNEQFF | TGTGCCAGCACCCCCCCAGGTGTCAATGAGCAGTTCTTC